The 8 T cell receptor beta chains reported below all come from one sample, sequenced in a study of T cell responses to AZD1222 COVID-19 vaccine. The protocol was immunoSEQ multiplex PCR, while the TCRdb copy is restricted to in-frame clones and leaves out a portion. The sample lists tens of thousands of clones, nearly 90% occurring once. The source was peripheral blood, collected on day 0 of MenACWY control vaccination. The source is an adult in good health.

The chain is built from TRBV3-1 (or the pseudogene TRBV3-2) and TRBJ1-4; D is ambiguous. Trimming left V 3 bases short and J 4 bases short, with 9 bases between. The CDR3 has 14 residues. In germline, CDR1 is LGHDT, CDR2 YNNKEL (reference sequence). This CDR3 is CASSQMGSNEKLFF. For the CDR3, the DNA is TGTGCCAGCAGCCAGATGGGGAGTAATGAAAAACTGTTTTTT.

The CDR3 here is CASSPWTGGDYGYTF. CDR3 nucleotide sequence: TGTGCCAGCAGCCCTTGGACAGGGGGCGACTATGGCTACACCTTC. The genes are TRBV7-6 and TRBJ1-2; the match to TRBD1 covers 11 bases. CDR3 size: 15 residues. Germline loops: CDR1 SGHVS, CDR2 FNYEAQ. V shed 5 bases, J shed 3 bases, and the junction held 5 bases outside the gene matches.

The gene calls are TRBV6-5 and TRBJ2-3, with a tentative D call TRBD1 (6 bases). The CDR3 is 14 residues long. Between the trimmed V and J ends, which lost 2 bases and 2 bases, there was a span of 8 bases. In germline, CDR1 is MNHEY, CDR2 SVGAGI. As DNA, the CDR3 is TGTGCCAGCAGTTACCAGGGACACACAGATACGCAGTATTTT. It translates to CASSYQGHTDTQYF.

The V and J genes are TRBV9 and TRBJ2-5; D remains ambiguous. The CDR3 spans 17 residues. CDR1 and CDR2 from the germline V gene are SGDLS and YYNGEE. V was shortened by 0 bases and J by 2 bases, with 17 bases between the two germline ends. CDR3 coding DNA: TGTGCCAGCAGCGTAGGTGATCGTGGATACGTACAAGAGACCCAGTACTTC. Its protein product is CASSVGDRGYVQETQYF.

The chain is built from TRBV30 and TRBJ2-3, with a possible D match to TRBD2 (5 bases). The CDR3 spans 14 residues. The germline CDR1 and CDR2 sequences are GTSNPN and SVGIG (reference sequence). V lost 3 bases to trimming and J lost 0 bases, with 10 bases between them. Here the CDR3 reads CAWRTAGSTDTQYF. The CDR3 bases are TGTGCCTGGAGAACTGCGGGTAGCACAGATACGCAGTATTTT.

The rearrangement links TRBV9 to TRBJ1-6; the match to TRBD1 covers 11 bases. This CDR3 spans 19 amino acids. Germline loops: CDR1 SGDLS, CDR2 YYNGEE. The trim removed 0 bases at V and 7 bases at J, leaving 12 bases unmatched. This CDR3 is CASSVDETGWTGGNSPLHF. The CDR3 bases are TGTGCCAGCAGCGTAGATGAGACGGGCTGGACAGGGGGCAATTCACCCCTCCACTTT.

The table lists this clone with a count of one. The rearrangement uses TRBV11-2 and TRBJ2-5; no clear D gene. V was trimmed by 5 bases and J by 2 bases, leaving 3 bases between them. The CDR3 is 11 residues long. Germline V gene data show CDR1 as SGHAT and CDR2 as FQNNGV. The CDR3 DNA follows: TGTGCCAGCAGCCCTCAAGAGACCCAGTACTTC. Its translation: CASSPQETQYF.

CDR3 amino acids: CASSLTSGGLETQYF. The CDR3 DNA is TGTGCCAGCAGCTTGACTAGCGGGGGGTTAGAGACCCAGTACTTC. This chain uses TRBV28 with TRBJ2-5, with TRBD2 matching 13 bases. The CDR3 totals 15 residues. Trimming at V came to 6 bases and at J to 4 bases, leaving 5 bases not matched to a gene. The germline CDR1 and CDR2 sequences are MDHEN and SYDVKM.